These T cell receptor beta chains were read from a single sample in a study of blood T cell repertoires in COVID-19. Assay used: immunoSEQ multiplex PCR; TCRdb lists only in-frame clones, some missing. The sample has 12,000 or so clones, around 80% seen once; the top ten hold around 45%. Input material: peripheral blood. All receptors derive from a man of 80 years or more with acute or convalescent COVID-19. Each CDR3 is given with its conserved first and last residue. D genes are given only for firm matches. Part of the rows lack a size; the others show once, few, many or a class for expanded clones.

CDR3 protein: CASSPQRGGRTDTQYF
CDR3 DNA: TGTGCCAGCAGTCCCCAACGGGGGGGCCGCACAGATACGCAGTATTTT
D gene: TRBD2
V gene: TRBV28
clone size: -
J gene: TRBJ2-3

CDR3 protein: CATSSGGSGNEQYF
CDR3 DNA: TGTGCCACCAGCAGTGGGGGGAGTGGGAACGAGCAGTACTTC
D gene: -
V gene: TRBV15
clone size: -
J gene: TRBJ2-7

CDR3 protein: CATKEQERTGELFF
CDR3 DNA: TGTGCCACCAAAGAACAGGAGAGGACCGGGGAGCTGTTTTTT
D gene: -
V gene: TRBV5-4
clone size: few
J gene: TRBJ2-2

CDR3 protein: CASTSGGRNEQYF
CDR3 DNA: TGTGCCAGTACGTCAGGGGGCAGGAACGAGCAGTACTTC
D gene: TRBD1
V gene: TRBV2
clone size: -
J gene: TRBJ2-7

CDR3 protein: CASSAGLAGRSRETQYF
CDR3 DNA: TGTGCCAGCAGCGCCGGCCTAGCGGGGAGGTCCCGGGAGACCCAGTACTTC
D gene: TRBD2
V gene: TRBV9
clone size: -
J gene: TRBJ2-5

CDR3 protein: CASSVTAGTEAFF
CDR3 DNA: TGTGCCAGCAGTGTAACAGCAGGCACTGAAGCTTTCTTT
D gene: -
V gene: TRBV2
clone size: -
J gene: TRBJ1-1

CDR3 protein: CAWGRQASVSEAFF
CDR3 DNA: TGTGCCTGGGGGCGACAGGCGTCGGTGTCTGAAGCTTTCTTT
D gene: -
V gene: TRBV30
clone size: -
J gene: TRBJ1-1

CDR3 protein: CASSWGQQETQYF
CDR3 DNA: TGTGCCAGCAGCTGGGGACAGCAAGAGACCCAGTACTTC
D gene: TRBD1
V gene: TRBV7-2
clone size: few
J gene: TRBJ2-5

CDR3 protein: CASSEDRGTNSPLHF
CDR3 DNA: TGTGCCAGCAGTGAAGATAGGGGTACAAATTCACCCCTCCACTTT
D gene: -
V gene: TRBV6-1
clone size: -
J gene: TRBJ1-6

CDR3 protein: CASGRTGASGNTIYF
CDR3 DNA: TGTGCCAGTGGCCGGACAGGTGCCTCTGGAAACACCATATATTTT
D gene: TRBD1
V gene: TRBV19
clone size: -
J gene: TRBJ1-3

CDR3 protein: CASQSGGAGPETQYF
CDR3 DNA: TGCGCCAGCCAGAGCGGGGGGGCTGGTCCGGAGACCCAGTACTTC
D gene: TRBD2
V gene: TRBV5-1
clone size: -
J gene: TRBJ2-5

CDR3 protein: CASESTGVGTGELFF
CDR3 DNA: TGTGCCAGCGAGAGTACGGGGGTTGGCACCGGGGAGCTGTTTTTT
D gene: -
V gene: TRBV19
clone size: -
J gene: TRBJ2-2

CDR3 protein: CASSEKGASYGYTF
CDR3 DNA: TGTGCCAGCAGTGAAAAGGGGGCGAGCTATGGCTACACCTTC
D gene: TRBD1
V gene: TRBV2
clone size: -
J gene: TRBJ1-2

CDR3 protein: CASSLDIQETQYF
CDR3 DNA: TGCGCCAGCAGCTTGGATATCCAAGAGACCCAGTACTTC
D gene: -
V gene: TRBV5-1
clone size: -
J gene: TRBJ2-5

CDR3 protein: CASNLAGFNEQFF
CDR3 DNA: TGCGCCAGCAACCTAGCGGGATTCAATGAGCAGTTCTTC
D gene: TRBD2
V gene: TRBV5-1
clone size: -
J gene: TRBJ2-1

CDR3 protein: CASSLGGGQGTETQYF
CDR3 DNA: TGCGCCAGCAGCCTAGGAGGGGGCCAGGGGACAGAGACCCAGTACTTC
D gene: -
V gene: TRBV5-1
clone size: few
J gene: TRBJ2-5

CDR3 protein: CAISLQEYTEAFF
CDR3 DNA: TGTGCCATCAGCTTACAGGAATACACTGAAGCTTTCTTT
D gene: -
V gene: TRBV10-3
clone size: -
J gene: TRBJ1-1

CDR3 protein: CASSQVWGPNTEAFF
CDR3 DNA: TGCGCCAGCAGCCAAGTCTGGGGGCCCAACACTGAAGCTTTCTTT
D gene: -
V gene: TRBV4-1
clone size: -
J gene: TRBJ1-1

CDR3 protein: CASSLYEDQETQYF
CDR3 DNA: TGTGCCAGCAGCTTGTATGAGGACCAAGAGACCCAGTACTTC
D gene: -
V gene: TRBV5-4
clone size: -
J gene: TRBJ2-5

CDR3 protein: CASSPMDRGLANEQFF
CDR3 DNA: TGTGCCAGCAGCCCCATGGACAGGGGGCTTGCGAATGAGCAGTTCTTC
D gene: TRBD1
V gene: TRBV7-3
clone size: -
J gene: TRBJ2-1

CDR3 protein: CASTGTACSNQPQHF
CDR3 DNA: TGTGCCAGCACCGGGACAGCCTGTAGCAATCAGCCCCAGCATTTT
D gene: TRBD1
V gene: TRBV7-3
clone size: -
J gene: TRBJ1-5

CDR3 protein: CATSRARELSNQPQHF
CDR3 DNA: TGTGCCACCAGCAGAGCCAGGGAACTTAGCAATCAGCCCCAGCATTTT
D gene: -
V gene: TRBV15
clone size: -
J gene: TRBJ1-5